Below, 29 T cell receptor beta chains from the same sample are listed, as sequenced in a study of vaccination effects on CD4 cells after COVID-19. After more than 9 days in culture, the CD4+ T cells were isolated. Participants received two doses of either the BNT162b2 or mRNA-1273 vaccine. Their cognate antigens are unknown. Only in-frame clones appear in the TCRdb table, and some are missing; sequencing was by immunoSEQ multiplex PCR. Altogether about 47,000 clones are present, 60% to 75% being singletons, with the ten largest covering roughly 7.2%. The sample consisted of CD4+ T cells from PBMCs cultured without peptide, taken after COVID-19 vaccination. These receptors all come from a human donor who received a COVID-19 vaccine.

The genes are TRBV3-1 (or the pseudogene TRBV3-2) and TRBJ2-1, with D maybe TRBD2 (5 bases). This CDR3 spans 12 amino acids. Germline loops: CDR1 LGHDT, CDR2 YNNKEL (reference sequence). The V gene lost 3 bases and the J gene lost 9 bases, with 9 bases spanning the gap. The CDR3 sequence: CASSHTRGEQFF. The CDR3 DNA follows: TGTGCCAGCAGCCACACACGGGGTGAGCAGTTCTTC.

The genes are TRBV19 and TRBJ2-7; 7 bases fit TRBD1. This CDR3 is 14 amino acids long. Germline loops: CDR1 LNHDA, CDR2 SQIVND (reference sequence). The ends lost 6 bases at V and 0 bases at J; junction bases unmatched: 5. Here the CDR3 DNA reads TGTGCCAGTAGGAGGACAGGCGGCTCCTACGAGCAGTACTTC. Its protein product is CASRRTGGSYEQYF.

The chain couples TRBV27 to TRBJ2-4, with a weak D call TRBD1 (6 bases). Per germline, CDR1 MNHEY and CDR2 SMNVEV (reference sequence). The CDR3 consists of 16 residues. The V gene lost 0 bases and the J gene lost 0 bases, with 9 bases spanning the gap. CDR3 bases: TGTGCCAGCAGTTTATCACCACAGGGAGCCAAAAACATTCAGTACTTC. This gives the protein CASSLSPQGAKNIQYF.

The J gene is TRBJ1-2, the V gene TRBV25-1; D perhaps matches TRBD1 (5 bases). The CDR3 length is 14 residues. V lost 1 base to trimming and J lost 7 bases, with 13 bases between them. Germline lookup yields CDR1 MGHDK and CDR2 SYGVNS. CDR3 in amino acids: CASSESARAPGYTF. CDR3 coding DNA: TGTGCCAGCAGTGAATCGGCCAGGGCTCCTGGCTACACCTTC.

In its sample, this clone was seen a few times. The chain joins TRBV7-9 to TRBJ2-1; no clear D gene. CDR1 SEHNR and CDR2 FQNEAQ come from the germline V gene (reference sequence). This CDR3 is 11 amino acids long. Trimming pared 2 bases from V and 9 bases from J, leaving 5 bases between. The CDR3 region has the DNA TGTGCCAGCAGCTTAACGAGTGAGCAGTTCTTC. Protein: CASSLTSEQFF.

The chain employs TRBV3-1 (or the pseudogene TRBV3-2) and TRBJ2-1, with TRBD2 as a possible D gene (6 bases). The V gene lost 0 bases and the J gene lost 6 bases, with 21 bases spanning the gap. Germline V gives CDR1 LGHDT, CDR2 YNNKEL (reference sequence). The CDR3 totals 18 residues. Here the CDR3 DNA reads TGTGCCAGCAGCCAAGATTGGGTAGTCGCGGGATGGGCCAATGAGCAGTTCTTC. Translated: CASSQDWVVAGWANEQFF.

The gene calls are TRBV12-3 or TRBV12-4 and TRBJ1-1; D unresolved. Trimming shortened V by 3 bases and J by 0 bases, and 5 bases separated the two germline ends. This CDR3 has 13 residues. CDR3 bases: TGTGCCAGCAGTTTCAACATGAACACTGAAGCTTTCTTT. It yields the protein CASSFNMNTEAFF.

In its sample, this clone was seen once. This chain joins TRBV7-2 and TRBJ2-7; no clear D. Trimming removed 2 bases from V and 4 bases from J, with 12 bases in between. Germline-derived CDR1 and CDR2 are SGHTA and FQGNSA. This CDR3 region has 14 residues. The CDR3, as DNA: TGTGCCAGCAGCTTAACCGGATTTGGGTACGAGCAGTACTTC. This codes for CASSLTGFGYEQYF. Full variable domain (missing parts from reference TRBV7-2 and TRBJ2-7): GAGVSQSPSNKVTEKGKDVELRCDPISGHTALYWYRQSLGQGLEFLIYFQGNSAPDKSGLPSDRFSAERTGGSVSTLTIQRTQQEDSAVYLCASSLTGFGYEQYFGPGTRLTVT.

The rearrangement joins TRBV5-1 to TRBJ1-6; D possibly corresponds to TRBD1 (5 bases). This CDR3 has 17 residues. The germline gives CDR1 SGHRS, CDR2 YFSETQ. V was clipped by 0 bases and J by 4 bases, with 14 bases between them. CDR3: CASSLDGGIVYNSPLHF. The CDR3 DNA sequence: TGCGCCAGCAGCTTGGACGGGGGGATCGTTTATAATTCACCCCTCCACTTT. Complete variable domain (other parts from reference TRBV5-1 and TRBJ1-6): KAGVTQTPRYLIKTRGQQVTLSCSPISGHRSVSWYQQTPGQGLQFLFEYFSETQRNKGNFPGRFSGRQFSNSRSEMNVSTLELGDSALYLCASSLDGGIVYNSPLHFGNGTRLTVT.

This clone has just a few counts. The chain employs TRBV6-6 and TRBJ1-1, with D possibly being TRBD1 (6 bases). V dropped 6 bases and J dropped 2 bases, with 10 bases sitting between them. The CDR3 runs 13 residues. CDR1 is MNHNY and CDR2 is SVGAGI in the germline V gene (reference sequence). CDR3 coding DNA: TGTGCCAGCAGAGCACAGGGTAACACTGAAGCTTTCTTT. Translation: CASRAQGNTEAFF.

The V call is TRBV27, the J call TRBJ2-2; TRBD2 matches 7 bases. The length of the CDR3 is 16 residues. The germline gives CDR1 MNHEY, CDR2 SMNVEV (reference sequence). The J segment lost 6 bases and the V segment lost 9 bases, leaving 16 bases of the junction unmatched. The CDR3, as DNA: TGTGCCAGTAAGAGCGGGTTCGCGGGAGTAGCCGGGGAGCTGTTTTTT. Encoded protein: CASKSGFAGVAGELFF.

V and J are TRBV6-5 and TRBJ2-3, with unresolved D. Germline V gene data show CDR1 as MNHEY and CDR2 as SVGAGI. Trimming removed 0 bases at V and 2 bases at J, with 9 bases between. CDR3 length equals 15 residues. This CDR3 reads CASSYSGRYTDTQYF. The DNA of the CDR3 is TGTGCCAGCAGTTACTCGGGCAGATACACAGATACGCAGTATTTT.

This clone has more than one count but fewer than ten. V is TRBV3-1 (or the pseudogene TRBV3-2) and J is TRBJ2-7; 10 nucleotides align to TRBD2. With 8 bases clipped from V and 1 base from J, the junction kept 5 bases outside the gene matches. The CDR3 has 14 residues. Germline V gives CDR1 LGHDT, CDR2 YNNKEL (reference sequence). This chain's CDR3 is CASGGSGGSYEQYF. CDR3 DNA: TGTGCCAGCGGTGGTAGCGGGGGGTCCTACGAGCAGTACTTC.

The chain uses TRBV6-4 and TRBJ1-2; 7 bases fit TRBD1. V shed 0 bases and J 2 bases; nucleotides not matched to a gene: 6. This CDR3 is built from 16 residues. Germline V gene sequence: CDR1 MRHNA, CDR2 SNTAGT. The CDR3, as DNA: TGTGCCAGCAGTGACTCGGCAGGGGGTGCCAACTATGGCTACACCTTC. It codes for CASSDSAGGANYGYTF.

The rearrangement joins TRBV6-5 to TRBJ2-5; the D gene is possibly TRBD2 (6 bases). V lost 8 bases and J 5 bases, leaving 18 bases between the germline ends. Germline values: CDR1 MNHEY, CDR2 SVGAGI. The CDR3 loop spans 14 amino acids. CDR3 coding DNA: TGTGCCAGCCGGACCGGGGGAGGTGGCGAGACCCAGTACTTC. This translates into CASRTGGGGETQYF.

This clone was seen just once. The same CDR3 is also encoded by other DNA sequences in this sample. The chain has TRBV15 and TRBJ2-5; D is unresolved. Per the germline V gene, CDR1 is LNHNV and CDR2 is YYDKDF (reference sequence). V shed 0 bases and J shed 4 bases, with 3 bases lying between them. This CDR3 is 12 amino acids long. The CDR3 DNA is TGTGCCACCAGCAGAGACATAGAGACCCAGTACTTC. Protein product: CATSRDIETQYF.

The chain links TRBV5-4 to TRBJ1-1; possible D gene TRBD1, 5 bases. This CDR3 comprises 15 residues. Per germline, CDR1 SGHNT and CDR2 YYREEE (reference sequence). The V end lost 4 bases, the J end lost 0 bases, and 13 bases lay between the germline ends. Here the CDR3 DNA reads TGTGCCAGCAGCCTCCCGACAGAGATGAACACTGAAGCTTTCTTT. The encoded protein is CASSLPTEMNTEAFF.

The V call is TRBV5-6, the J call TRBJ2-5; 9 bases line up with TRBD1. Trimming took 4 bases from V and 5 from J; bases not matched to a gene: 9. Germline CDR1 and CDR2: SGHDT and YYEEEE. The CDR3 length is 15 residues. The CDR3 protein is CASSDETGGGETQYF. For the CDR3, the DNA is TGTGCCAGCAGCGATGAGACAGGGGGTGGGGAGACCCAGTACTTC. The complete variable domain, with remaining parts taken from reference TRBV5-6 and TRBJ2-5, reads DAGVTQSPTHLIKTRGQQVTLRCSPKSGHDTVSWYQQALGQGPQFIFQYYEEEERQRGNFPDRFSGHQFPNYSSELNVNALLLGDSALYLCASSDETGGGETQYFGPGTRLLVL.

In this sample, this clone turned up a few times. The chain is built from TRBV5-1 and TRBJ1-5, with D uncertain. The CDR3 loop spans 14 amino acids. The germline CDR1 and CDR2 sequences are SGHRS and YFSETQ. Deletions cut 0 bases from V and 9 bases from J, with 13 bases between. The CDR3: CASSLGAGERPQHF. The CDR3 DNA reads as TGCGCCAGCAGCTTGGGGGCGGGCGAGAGGCCCCAGCATTTT.

The chain uses TRBV6-2 or TRBV6-3 and TRBJ1-1; 9 bases are shared with TRBD1. This CDR3 is 16 amino acids long. Per germline, CDR1 MNHEY and CDR2 SVGEGT. V lost 5 bases, J lost 3 bases, and 10 bases stayed unmatched. The CDR3 DNA reads as TGTGCCAGCAGTAGGTCACAGACAGGGGGATACACTGAAGCTTTCTTT. Translated: CASSRSQTGGYTEAFF.

The V and J genes are TRBV5-1 and TRBJ1-2; TRBD1 is a possible D gene (6 bases). Germline V CDR1 and CDR2: SGHRS, YFSETQ. Trimming removed 0 bases from V and 8 bases from J, with 17 bases in between. The CDR3 length is 15 residues. The CDR3 bases are TGCGCCAGCAGCTTGGCTGGGACACCCGCCGAGGGCTACACCTTC. Its protein product is CASSLAGTPAEGYTF.

This chain links TRBV10-3 with TRBJ1-1; D is perhaps TRBD1 (6 bases). Germline assignment: CDR1 ENHRY and CDR2 SYGVKD. Trimming left V 10 bases short and J 5 bases short, with 20 bases between. The length of the CDR3 is 14 residues. CDR3 region: CASSQGDLGTEAFF. In DNA, the CDR3 is TGTGCCAGTTCACAGGGTGATCTAGGGACTGAAGCTTTCTTT.

V usage is TRBV6-5 and J usage is TRBJ1-1; TRBD1 aligns across 11 bases. Germline V gene sequence: CDR1 MNHEY, CDR2 SVGAGI. The CDR3 sequence is 14 residues long. J lost 0 bases, V lost 8 bases, and 2 bases had no gene match. The CDR3 loop is CASRDRGLNTEAFF. CDR3 bases: TGTGCCAGCCGGGACAGGGGGTTGAACACTGAAGCTTTCTTT.

The chain recombines TRBV5-1 with TRBJ2-5, with D perhaps assigned TRBD1 or TRBD2 (5 bases each). Trimming left V 5 bases short and J 1 base short, with 12 bases between. Germline values: CDR1 SGHRS, CDR2 YFSETQ. The CDR3 covers 14 residues. The CDR3 loop reads CASRRGRIQETQYF. DNA of the CDR3: TGCGCCAGCAGGAGGGGACGTATCCAAGAGACCCAGTACTTC.

The chain's CDR3 is CASRPGRGGYTF. The CDR3 DNA is TGTGCCAGCAGGCCCGGACGAGGGGGCTACACCTTC. V usage is TRBV6-5 and J usage is TRBJ1-2; D unclear. V dropped 6 bases and J dropped 8 bases, with 13 bases sitting between them. This CDR3 region has 12 residues. The germline gives CDR1 MNHEY, CDR2 SVGAGI.

The V gene is TRBV11-3, the J gene TRBJ2-3; 16 bases are shared with TRBD2. The germline V gene encodes CDR1 SGHNT and CDR2 YENEEA. V shed 5 bases and J 3 bases; nucleotides not matched to a gene: 5. The CDR3 has 17 amino acids. CDR3 in amino acids: CASSPGTSGGATDTQYF. The CDR3 DNA sequence: TGTGCCAGCAGCCCGGGGACTAGCGGGGGGGCGACAGATACGCAGTATTTT.

The rearrangement uses TRBV12-3 or TRBV12-4 and TRBJ2-1, with 7 bases lining up with TRBD1. Germline trimming cut 5 bases from V and 8 bases from J; bases unmatched to any gene: 6. The CDR3 extends over 13 amino acids. CDR3 nucleotides: TGTGCCAGCAGTCGTGGGACAGACCATGAGCAGTTCTTC. It specifies CASSRGTDHEQFF.

This chain links TRBV18 with TRBJ1-1; maybe TRBD1 (5 bases). Trimming removed 0 bases from V and 5 bases from J, with 13 bases in between. Germline V gene data show CDR1 as KGHSH and CDR2 as LQKENI. The CDR3 sequence is 15 residues long. The DNA for the CDR3 is TGTGCCAGCTCACCACCGGGGGAACCAGGGACTGAAGCTTTCTTT. This codes for CASSPPGEPGTEAFF.

To note about this clone: Distinct nucleotide sequences in the sample also encode this CDR3. This sequence joins TRBV25-1 and TRBJ1-4, with 8 bases lining up with TRBD1. The junction had 1 base not matched to a gene; V was cut back by 0 bases and J by 4 bases. CDR3 length: 15 residues. Germline CDR1 is MGHDK and CDR2 is SYGVNS. The DNA of the CDR3 is TGTGCCAGCAGTGAATACGGACAGGGTAATGAAAAACTGTTTTTT. This sequence encodes CASSEYGQGNEKLFF.